The next 27 T cell receptor beta chains were all read from a single sample in a study of identical twins. TCRdb processed the 5' RACE reads anew with MiXCR; each CDR3 protein has one entry. Of some 900,000 distinct CDR3 sequences listed, around an eighth are singletons. The data were also submitted as part of a second study, on yellow fever vaccine responses in identical twins.

The specimen was PBMCs. The receptors come from a woman in her late teens or twenties in good health.

This clonotype has at least ten counts. This chain connects TRBV29-1 to TRBJ1-4, with D perhaps TRBD1 (5 bases). This CDR3 comprises 14 residues. Germline V lookup: CDR1 SQVTM, CDR2 ANQGSEA. Trimming removed 7 bases from V and 2 bases from J, with 14 bases in between. The CDR3 DNA follows: TGCAGCGGCGGCCTGGGACCGACTAATGAAAAACTGTTTTTT. Translating gives CSGGLGPTNEKLFF.

The chain has TRBV5-1 and TRBJ1-1; TRBD1 might be the D (5 bases). V was clipped by 4 bases and J by 3 bases, with 13 bases between them. This CDR3 is built from 14 residues. Germline V gene sequence: CDR1 SGHRS, CDR2 YFSETQ. The CDR3 here is CASSPYGTDTEAFF. DNA for the CDR3: TGCGCCAGCAGCCCGTACGGGACTGACACTGAAGCTTTCTTT. The full variable domain, in which reference TRBV5-1 and TRBJ1-1 provide the parts outside the CDR3, is KAGVTQTPRYLIKTRGQQVTLSCSPISGHRSVSWYQQTPGQGLQFLFEYFSETQRNKGNFPGRFSGRQFSNSRSEMNVSTLELGDSALYLCASSPYGTDTEAFFGQGTRLTVV.

The rearrangement links TRBV15 to TRBJ1-1, with a tentative D call TRBD1 (5 bases). V shed 1 base and J shed 10 bases, with 10 bases lying between them. The length of the CDR3 is 12 residues. Germline V gives CDR1 LNHNV, CDR2 YYDKDF (reference sequence). The CDR3 DNA is TGTGCCACCAGCAGAGTGGGGGGACCAGCTTTCTTT. As protein: CATSRVGGPAFF.

This clonotype was counted ten times or more. This rearrangement joins TRBV20-1 to TRBJ2-3, with D possibly being TRBD1 or TRBD2 (5 bases each). Between the trimmed V and J ends, which lost 6 bases and 0 bases, there was a span of 13 bases. CDR3 length: 14 amino acids. CDR1 and CDR2 (germline): DFQATT, SNEGSKA (reference sequence). CDR3 DNA: TGCAGTGCGCCCCGGGGCGGTAGCACAGATACGCAGTATTTT. Protein sequence: CSAPRGGSTDTQYF.

This clonotype was detected a few times. V gene TRBV2 combines with J gene TRBJ2-5; a possible D gene is TRBD1 (5 bases). This CDR3 has 13 residues. Trimming took 6 bases from V and 0 from J, leaving 8 bases between them. Germline CDR1 and CDR2: SNHLY and FYNNEI. The chain's CDR3 is CASRKGHQETQYF. CDR3 DNA sequence: TGTGCCAGCAGGAAGGGGCACCAAGAGACCCAGTACTTC. Complete variable domain (other parts from reference TRBV2 and TRBJ2-5): EPEVTQTPSHQVTQMGQEVILRCVPISNHLYFYWYRQILGQKVEFLVSFYNNEISEKSEIFDDQFSVERPDGSNFTLKIRSTKLEDSAMYFCASRKGHQETQYFGPGTRLLVL.

CDR3 in DNA: TGCGCCAGCAGCCAATCTGTCCCCTTTGGCGGGAGGGCCGGGGAGCTGTTTTTT. Protein sequence: CASSQSVPFGGRAGELFF. The genes are TRBV4-1 and TRBJ2-2; 9 bases line up with TRBD2. Germline CDR1 and CDR2: MGHRA and YSYEKL. The V segment lost 2 bases and the J segment 6 bases; nucleotides outside the gene matches: 13. This CDR3 is 18 amino acids long.

The chain has TRBV28 and TRBJ2-2, with TRBD1 as a possible D gene (6 bases). The CDR3 extends over 15 amino acids. From germline, CDR1 is MDHEN and CDR2 SYDVKM. Deletions cut 2 bases from V and 6 bases from J, with 13 bases between. Here the CDR3 DNA reads TGTGCCAGCAGTTTAGGGGGCAGTAGGGCCGGGGAGCTGTTTTTT. Encoded protein: CASSLGGSRAGELFF.

This clonotype occurred a few times. The V gene is TRBV5-1, the J gene TRBJ2-3; D is unclear. Germline V lookup: CDR1 SGHRS, CDR2 YFSETQ. Trimming stripped 3 bases from V and 2 bases from J, with 13 bases between. The CDR3 sequence is 15 residues long. CDR3 nucleotides: TGCGCCAGCAGCTGGCCCTCAACCCACACAGATACGCAGTATTTT. Its translation is CASSWPSTHTDTQYF.

This clonotype was detected only a few times. The rearrangement links TRBV6-1 to TRBJ2-1, with 8 positions matching TRBD2. Germline CDR1 MNHNS, CDR2 SASEGT. V lost 3 bases to trimming and J lost 0 bases; unmatched junction nucleotides: 4. The length of the CDR3 is 16 residues. In DNA form, the CDR3 reads TGTGCCAGCAGTGATTGGAGCGGGAGCTCCTACAATGAGCAGTTCTTC. Translation: CASSDWSGSSYNEQFF.

V gene TRBV20-1 combines with J gene TRBJ2-4; TRBD2 matches at 11 bases. CDR1 and CDR2 (germline): DFQATT, SNEGSKA (reference sequence). The CDR3 totals 20 residues. The V segment lost 2 bases and the J segment 0 bases; nucleotides outside the gene matches: 15. CDR3 DNA sequence: TGCAGTGCTAGAAAAGAACTAGCGGGGGATTCGCAACTAGCCAAAAACATTCAGTACTTC. Translating gives CSARKELAGDSQLAKNIQYF.

This chain uses TRBV6-1 with TRBJ2-3; D is unclear. This CDR3 is built from 16 residues. From germline, CDR1 is MNHNS and CDR2 SASEGT. V dropped 1 base and J dropped 5 bases, with 16 bases sitting between them. Here the CDR3 reads CASSEEVGVMVDTQYF. The CDR3 nucleotides read TGTGCCAGCAGTGAAGAAGTTGGGGTGATGGTAGATACGCAGTATTTT.

This clonotype was observed a few times. The genes are TRBV24-1 and TRBJ2-3; 8 nucleotides align to TRBD1. CDR1 is KGHDR and CDR2 is SFDVKD in the germline V gene. Trimming cost V 1 base and J 3 bases; bases outside gene matches: 11. CDR3 length: 18 residues. The CDR3 loop is CATSDLGDRGSGTDTQYF. CDR3 nucleotide sequence: TGTGCCACCAGTGATTTAGGAGACAGGGGTTCGGGAACAGATACGCAGTATTTT.

V and J are TRBV4-1 and TRBJ1-5, with 7 bases identical to TRBD1. Per the germline V gene, CDR1 is MGHRA and CDR2 is YSYEKL. Trimming cost V 4 bases and J 2 bases; bases outside gene matches: 8. CDR3 length: 16 residues. The DNA for the CDR3 is TGCGCCAGCAGCCTGACCCACAGGGGCGGCAATCAGCCCCAGCATTTT. Amino acids: CASSLTHRGGNQPQHF.

This clonotype appeared a few times. The chain joins TRBV24-1 to TRBJ2-2; a weak D match, TRBD1 (5 bases). This CDR3 comprises 15 residues. Germline-derived CDR1 and CDR2 are KGHDR and SFDVKD. V lost 8 bases and J 4 bases, leaving 16 bases between the germline ends. As DNA, the CDR3 is TGTGCCACCACCGCTTCCGCAGGGTTCACCGGGGAGCTGTTTTTT. Protein product: CATTASAGFTGELFF.

This clonotype was counted only a few times. This chain joins TRBV12-3 or TRBV12-4 and TRBJ2-3, with 7 bases identical to TRBD2. This CDR3 contains 15 residues. The V and J ends lost 7 bases and 0 bases, in that order; junction bases with no gene match: 7. The DNA for the CDR3 is TGTGCCAGCACCCAACTAGCGACTAGCACAGATACGCAGTATTTT. It translates to CASTQLATSTDTQYF.

About this clonotype: This may stem from a read error, because a much larger clone lies one nucleotide away. The J gene is TRBJ2-2, the V gene TRBV12-3 or TRBV12-4; D may be TRBD2 (5 bases). This CDR3 comprises 14 residues. CDR3 nucleotides: TGTGCCAGCACCCCAACGGTGAACACCGGGGAGCCGTTTTTT. Its translation is CASTPTVNTGEPFF.

V usage is TRBV11-3 and J usage is TRBJ2-3, with a possible D match to TRBD1 (5 bases). Per germline, CDR1 SGHNT and CDR2 YENEEA. V was pared by 6 bases and J by 3 bases, with 16 bases between. The CDR3 runs 15 residues. CDR3 in amino acids: CASRQRGRETDTQYF. The CDR3 region has the DNA TGTGCCAGCAGACAAAGGGGCAGGGAAACAGATACGCAGTATTTT. The full variable domain, rest sourced from reference TRBV11-3 and TRBJ2-3, is EAGVVQSPRYKIIEKKQPVAFWCNPISGHNTLYWYLQNLGQGPELLIRYENEEAVDDSQLPKDRFSAERLKGVDSTLKIQPAELGDSAVYLCASRQRGRETDTQYFGPGTRLTVL.

To note about this clonotype: A much larger clone differs by one base, so this may be a read error. V is TRBV7-6 and J is TRBJ2-7; perhaps D is TRBD1 or TRBD2 (5 bases each). The CDR3 is 14 residues long. V dropped 1 base and J dropped 3 bases, with 10 bases sitting between them. Germline values: CDR1 SGHVS, CDR2 FNYEAQ. In DNA, the CDR3 is TGTGCCAGCAGCTTAGAGGGACCTAACTACGAGCAGTACTTC. This sequence encodes CASSLEGPNYEQYF.

V gene TRBV2 combines with J gene TRBJ2-5; 10 nucleotides line up with TRBD1. Losses at the gene ends were 11 bases for V and 7 bases for J; bases not matched to a gene: 4. The CDR3 sequence is 11 residues long. Germline CDR1 and CDR2: SNHLY and FYNNEI. In nucleotides, the CDR3 is TGTGCCGGACAGGGGGAGGGGACCCAGTACTTC. It encodes CAGQGEGTQYF.

V usage is TRBV27 and J usage is TRBJ1-5, with unresolved D. The V gene's germline CDR1 is MNHEY and CDR2 SMNVEV (reference sequence). The CDR3 is 13 amino acids. The germline V and J ends were trimmed by 5 bases and 3 bases, with 8 bases remaining between them. This CDR3 is CASSKGFNQPQHF. The DNA for the CDR3 is TGTGCCAGCAGTAAGGGTTTCAATCAGCCCCAGCATTTT.

This clonotype was picked up a small number of times. The gene calls are TRBV27 and TRBJ2-4, with D possibly called TRBD1 or TRBD2 (5 bases each). Germline assignment: CDR1 MNHEY and CDR2 SMNVEV (reference sequence). This CDR3 comprises 16 residues. With 2 bases removed from V and 0 bases from J, the gap between germline ends came to 11 bases. This chain's CDR3 is CASSLRWGLAKNIQYF. CDR3 in DNA: TGTGCCAGCAGTTTAAGGTGGGGGTTAGCCAAAAACATTCAGTACTTC.

This clonotype has just a few counts. The chain employs TRBV5-1 and TRBJ1-5, with 7 bases that match TRBD1. In germline, CDR1 is SGHRS, CDR2 YFSETQ. The CDR3 covers 12 residues. V shed 2 bases, J shed 9 bases, and the junction held 2 bases outside the gene matches. CDR3 DNA: TGCGCCAGCAGCTTCCAGGGGGGGCCCCAGCATTTT. Translated: CASSFQGGPQHF.

The sample holds many counts of this clonotype. The J gene is TRBJ2-1, the V gene TRBV7-8, with 7 bases identical to TRBD2. Germline CDR1 is SGHVS and CDR2 is FQNEAQ. The CDR3 covers 15 residues. V trimming: 4 bases; J trimming: 2 bases; junction bases outside the gene matches: 5. The CDR3 sequence is CASSSTSLPYNEQFF. DNA of the CDR3: TGTGCCAGCAGCTCGACTAGCCTACCCTACAATGAGCAGTTCTTC.

This clonotype was found many times. The J gene is TRBJ2-2, the V gene TRBV12-3 or TRBV12-4; 7 nucleotides align to TRBD1. V trimming: 6 bases; J trimming: 2 bases; junction bases outside the gene matches: 6. The CDR3 length is 15 residues. The CDR3 is CASSPWDSNTGELFF. CDR3 DNA sequence: TGTGCCAGCAGCCCGTGGGACAGTAACACCGGGGAGCTGTTTTTT.

The J gene is TRBJ2-6, the V gene TRBV6-5; D is unresolved. This CDR3 is built from 17 residues. The V and J ends lost 2 bases and 1 base respectively, with 12 bases between them. Germline loops: CDR1 MNHEY, CDR2 SVGAGI. Here the CDR3 DNA reads TGTGCCAGCAGTTACAAGTGGGTTAGATCTGGGGCCAACGTCCTGACTTTC. Amino acids: CASSYKWVRSGANVLTF.

The sample holds a few counts of this clonotype. The chain couples TRBV4-1 to TRBJ1-4, with D unclear. The germline V gene has CDR1 MGHRA and CDR2 YSYEKL. The V and J ends lost 2 bases and 0 bases respectively, with 7 bases between them. CDR3 length equals 15 residues. Here the CDR3 DNA reads TGCGCCAGCAGCCAATCGGTTGCAACTAATGAAAAACTGTTTTTT. This translates into CASSQSVATNEKLFF.

The V and J genes are TRBV5-1 and TRBJ1-1; the D is unclear. CDR3 length: 15 residues. Trimming left V 1 base short and J 0 bases short, with 10 bases between. CDR1 is SGHRS, CDR2 YFSETQ, per germline. CDR3 in amino acids: CASSLSPNMNTEAFF. The CDR3 DNA reads TGCGCCAGCAGCTTGAGTCCTAACATGAACACTGAAGCTTTCTTT.